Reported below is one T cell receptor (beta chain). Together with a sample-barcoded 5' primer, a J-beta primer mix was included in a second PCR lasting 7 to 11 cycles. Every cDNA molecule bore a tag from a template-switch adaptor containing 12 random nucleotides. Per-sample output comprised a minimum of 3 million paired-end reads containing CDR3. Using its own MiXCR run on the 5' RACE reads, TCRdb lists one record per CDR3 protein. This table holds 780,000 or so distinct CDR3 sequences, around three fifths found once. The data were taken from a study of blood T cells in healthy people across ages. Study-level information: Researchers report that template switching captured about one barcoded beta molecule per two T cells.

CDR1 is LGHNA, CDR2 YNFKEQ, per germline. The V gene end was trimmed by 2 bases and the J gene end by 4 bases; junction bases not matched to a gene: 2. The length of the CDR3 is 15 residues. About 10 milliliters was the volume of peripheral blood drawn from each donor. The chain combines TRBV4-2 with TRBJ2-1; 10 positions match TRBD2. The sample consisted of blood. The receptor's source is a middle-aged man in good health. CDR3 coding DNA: TGTGCCAGCAGCCAAAGTAGCGGGGGGTACAATGAGCAGTTCTTC. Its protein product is CASSQSSGGYNEQFF.